The TCR beta chain described here comes from a study of blood T cell repertoires in COVID-19 (dated by TCRdb to the early 2020s). Broadly, across the study: Samples covering the acute and convalescent phases of COVID-19 were provided by collaborators in the United States, Italy and Spain. The prospective study material was composed of cDNA or gDNA derived from T cells, B-cell-depleted T cells, or PBMCs. Subjects who had been exposed to COVID-19, were actively infected with it, or had recovered from it provided the deeply sampled blood TCRbeta repertoires that made up the dataset. A freely available public database, intended as a resource for researchers studying the immune response to SARS-CoV-2, is where the repertoires were released. The samples were drawn from the first 160 participants of the ongoing ImmuneRACE study and from over a thousand subjects provided by 6 global collaborators. Sample metadata almost always included a de-identified subject ID, COVID-19 status, age in years and sex. Where available, HLA class I and class II types were obtained from metadata supplied by the sample provider rather than from assay-based typing.

TCRbeta CDR3 regions were amplified from genomic DNA by means of the immunoSEQ Assay, a bias-controlled multiplex PCR. The study's own analysis went as follows. Nucleated cell counts per sample were estimated from amplification of reference gene primers within the assay. To quantify the absolute abundance of each unique TCRbeta CDR3 rearrangement, sequence reads were collapsed and filtered. For each sample, productive Simpson clonality was calculated as the square root of Simpson's diversity index across productive rearrangements. What TCRdb holds here is the immuneACCESS table cut down to in-frame rearrangements. Part of the clones is not present; checked against another copy, under half of the missing clones reflect an unresolved V gene, and the others are unexplained. That table gives V, J and clone size, and the DNA gave D and trimming. Present in this sample are about 62,000 clones, 75% to 90% of which were seen just once. The top ten hold approximately 1.2% of the sample.

Relative to germline, V is 2 bases shorter and J is 4 bases shorter, with 12 bases between their ends. The CDR3 measures 15 amino acids from cysteine to phenylalanine. Just CDR3 DNA is preserved here, 45 bases in frame from base 1. Sequences SSHAT (CDR1) and FNYEAQ (CDR2) are obtained from the germline V gene (reference sequence). Overall study outcomes, separate from this receptor: Clinical and demographic metadata were provided uncurated, with the amount varying by source and participant.

Whole blood was collected in K2EDTA tubes by collaborating institutions according to the institutions' own protocols. Collaborator samples were shipped for TCRbeta analysis as frozen whole blood, isolated PBMCs, or DNA extracted from either sample type. Note on this clone: Its antigen has not been determined. No quality values exist for individual bases; no much larger clone is one base distant.

The sequence was obtained from a woman aged 80 or over with acute or convalescent COVID-19. The sample comprised peripheral blood. Here the chain combines TRBV7-7 and TRBJ1-3, with the D segment identity uncertain. The DNA sequence is TGTGCCAGCAGCTTATCCAGTATACCCGGAAACACCATATATTTT. It codes for CASSLSSIPGNTIYF.